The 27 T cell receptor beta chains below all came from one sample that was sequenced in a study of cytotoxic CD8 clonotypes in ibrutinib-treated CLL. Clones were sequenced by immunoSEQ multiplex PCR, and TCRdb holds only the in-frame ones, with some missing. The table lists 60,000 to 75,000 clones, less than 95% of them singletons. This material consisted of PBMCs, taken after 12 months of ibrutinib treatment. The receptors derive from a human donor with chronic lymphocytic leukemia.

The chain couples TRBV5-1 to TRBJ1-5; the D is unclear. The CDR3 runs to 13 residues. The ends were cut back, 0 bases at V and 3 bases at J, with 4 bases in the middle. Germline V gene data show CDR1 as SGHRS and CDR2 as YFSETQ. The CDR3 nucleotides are TGCGCCAGCAGCTTGGAGGTCAATCAGCCCCAGCATTTT. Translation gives CASSLEVNQPQHF.

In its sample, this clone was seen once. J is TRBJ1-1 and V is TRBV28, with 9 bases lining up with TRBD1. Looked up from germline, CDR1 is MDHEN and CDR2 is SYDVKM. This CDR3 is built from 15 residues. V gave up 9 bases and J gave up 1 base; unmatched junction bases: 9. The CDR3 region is CASLRTGAGNTEAFF. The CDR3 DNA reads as TGTGCCAGTCTAAGGACAGGGGCAGGGAACACTGAAGCTTTCTTT.

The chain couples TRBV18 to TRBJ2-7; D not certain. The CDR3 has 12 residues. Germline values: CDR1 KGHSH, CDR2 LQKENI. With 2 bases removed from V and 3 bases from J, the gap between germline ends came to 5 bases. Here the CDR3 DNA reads TGTGCCAGCTCACCATCTAGCTACGAGCAGTACTTC. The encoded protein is CASSPSSYEQYF. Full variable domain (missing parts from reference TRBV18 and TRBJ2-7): NAGVMQNPRHLVRRRGQEARLRCSPMKGHSHVYWYRQLPEEGLKFMVYLQKENIIDESGMPKERFSAEFPKEGPSILRIQQVVRGDSAAYFCASSPSSYEQYFGPGTRLTVT.

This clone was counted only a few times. CDR3 region: CASSVPSGGAGGYTF. DNA of the CDR3: TGTGCCAGCAGTGTTCCATCAGGGGGCGCGGGAGGCTACACCTTC. This chain links TRBV25-1 with TRBJ1-2, with TRBD1 matching over 8 bases. Trimming at V came to 4 bases and at J to 8 bases, leaving 12 bases not matched to a gene. CDR1 is MGHDK, CDR2 SYGVNS, per germline. This CDR3 has 15 amino acids.

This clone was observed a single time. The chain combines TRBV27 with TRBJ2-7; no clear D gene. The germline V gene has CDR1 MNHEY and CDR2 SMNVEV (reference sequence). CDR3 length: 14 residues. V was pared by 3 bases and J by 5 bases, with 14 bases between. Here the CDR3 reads CASSLGLGIDEQYF. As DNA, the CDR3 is TGTGCCAGCAGTTTGGGTCTAGGTATTGACGAGCAGTACTTC.

Here the CDR3 reads CASQVSQGSVAKNIQYF. CDR3 bases: TGTGCCAGCCAAGTCTCTCAGGGCTCTGTAGCCAAAAACATTCAGTACTTC. The genes are TRBV28 and TRBJ2-4; D might be TRBD1 (5 bases). V lost 8 bases to trimming and J lost 0 bases, with 20 bases between them. This CDR3 has 17 amino acids. Germline CDR1 is MDHEN and CDR2 is SYDVKM.

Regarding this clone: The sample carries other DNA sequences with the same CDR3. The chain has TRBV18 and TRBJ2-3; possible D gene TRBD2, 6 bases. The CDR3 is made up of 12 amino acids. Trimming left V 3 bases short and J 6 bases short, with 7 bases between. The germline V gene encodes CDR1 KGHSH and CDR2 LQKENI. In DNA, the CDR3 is TGTGCCAGCTCACCTCTAGCGGATACGCAGTATTTT. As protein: CASSPLADTQYF.

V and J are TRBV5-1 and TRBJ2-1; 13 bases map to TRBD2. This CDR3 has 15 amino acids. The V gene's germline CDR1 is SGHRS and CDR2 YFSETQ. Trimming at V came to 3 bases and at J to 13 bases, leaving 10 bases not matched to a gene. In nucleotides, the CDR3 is TGCGCCAGCAGCTCCGGACTAGCGGGAGCCGAGAATCAGTTCTTC. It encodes CASSSGLAGAENQFF.

CDR3 sequence reads: CASSFEGTRYDIQYF. Here the CDR3 DNA reads TGCGCCAGCAGCTTCGAAGGGACTAGGTACGACATTCAGTACTTC. This sequence joins TRBV5-1 and TRBJ2-4, with 8 bases fitting TRBD2. V shed 2 bases and J 8 bases; nucleotides not matched to a gene: 9. There are 15 residues in the CDR3. The germline gives CDR1 SGHRS, CDR2 YFSETQ.

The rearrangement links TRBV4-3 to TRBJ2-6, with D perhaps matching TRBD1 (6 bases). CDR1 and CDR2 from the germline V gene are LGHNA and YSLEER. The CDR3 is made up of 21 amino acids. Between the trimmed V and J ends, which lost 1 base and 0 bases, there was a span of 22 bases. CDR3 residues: CASSQVGGTALPHSGANVLTF. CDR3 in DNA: TGCGCCAGCAGCCAAGTTGGGGGCACGGCACTCCCACACTCTGGGGCCAACGTCCTGACTTTC.

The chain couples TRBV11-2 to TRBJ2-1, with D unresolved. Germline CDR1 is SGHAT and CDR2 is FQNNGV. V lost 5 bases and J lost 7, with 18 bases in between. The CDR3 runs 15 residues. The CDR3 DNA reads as TGTGCCAGCAGCCCCCTCCTGGACGTCCGGAATGAGCAGTTCTTC. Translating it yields CASSPLLDVRNEQFF.

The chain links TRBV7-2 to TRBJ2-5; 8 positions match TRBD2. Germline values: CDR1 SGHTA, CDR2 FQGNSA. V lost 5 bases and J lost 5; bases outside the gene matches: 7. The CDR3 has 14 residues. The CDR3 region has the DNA TGTGCCAGCAGCAAGGGACTAGTATTCGAGACCCAGTACTTC. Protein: CASSKGLVFETQYF. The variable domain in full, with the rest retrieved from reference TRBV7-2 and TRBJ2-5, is GAGVSQSPSNKVTEKGKDVELRCDPISGHTALYWYRQSLGQGLEFLIYFQGNSAPDKSGLPSDRFSAERTGGSVSTLTIQRTQQEDSAVYLCASSKGLVFETQYFGPGTRLLVL.

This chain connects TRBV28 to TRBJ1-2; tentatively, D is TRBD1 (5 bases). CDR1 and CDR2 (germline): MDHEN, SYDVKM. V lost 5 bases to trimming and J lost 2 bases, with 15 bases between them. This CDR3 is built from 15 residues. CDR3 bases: TGTGCCAGCAGTCCCCCGGGACTGTTGAACTATGGCTACACCTTC. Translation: CASSPPGLLNYGYTF.

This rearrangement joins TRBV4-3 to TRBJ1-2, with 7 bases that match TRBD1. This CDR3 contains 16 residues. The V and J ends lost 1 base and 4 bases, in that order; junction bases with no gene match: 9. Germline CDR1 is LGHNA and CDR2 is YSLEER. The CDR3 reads CASSQGVRDSLYGYTF. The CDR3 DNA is TGCGCCAGCAGCCAAGGGGTTCGGGACAGCCTCTATGGCTACACCTTC.

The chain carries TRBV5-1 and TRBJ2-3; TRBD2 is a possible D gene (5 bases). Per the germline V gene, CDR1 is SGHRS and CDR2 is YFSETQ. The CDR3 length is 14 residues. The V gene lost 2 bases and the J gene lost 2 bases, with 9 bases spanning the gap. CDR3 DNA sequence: TGCGCCAGCAGCTTCTCCGGGGACACAGATACGCAGTATTTT. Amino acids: CASSFSGDTDTQYF.

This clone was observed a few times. CDR3 bases: TGTGCCAGCAGCTCCACCGGGACCGGGACCCAGTACTTC. This gives the protein CASSSTGTGTQYF. The V and J genes are TRBV7-9 and TRBJ2-5, with D perhaps given as TRBD1 or TRBD2 (5 bases each). V was clipped by 4 bases and J by 7 bases, with 13 bases between them. The CDR3 covers 13 residues. Looked up from germline, CDR1 is SEHNR and CDR2 is FQNEAQ (reference sequence).

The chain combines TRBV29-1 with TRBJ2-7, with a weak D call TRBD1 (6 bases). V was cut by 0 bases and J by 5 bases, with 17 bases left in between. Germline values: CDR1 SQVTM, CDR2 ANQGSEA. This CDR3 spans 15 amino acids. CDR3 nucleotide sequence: TGCAGCGTTGAAGATCGGGGCAGAGGGGGAGACGAGCAGTACTTC. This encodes CSVEDRGRGGDEQYF.

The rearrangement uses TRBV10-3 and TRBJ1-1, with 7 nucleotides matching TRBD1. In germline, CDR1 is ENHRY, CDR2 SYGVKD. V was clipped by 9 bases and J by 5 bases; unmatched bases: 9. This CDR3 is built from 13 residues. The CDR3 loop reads CAIQPGGGTEAFF. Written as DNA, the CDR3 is TGTGCCATACAACCAGGGGGAGGGACTGAAGCTTTCTTT.

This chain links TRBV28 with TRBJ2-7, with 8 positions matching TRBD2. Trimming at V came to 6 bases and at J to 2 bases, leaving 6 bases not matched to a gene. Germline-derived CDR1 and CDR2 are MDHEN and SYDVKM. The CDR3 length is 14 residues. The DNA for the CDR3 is TGTGCCAGCAGCCGCACTAGCGGAGCCTACGAGCAGTACTTC. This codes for CASSRTSGAYEQYF.

CDR3 in amino acids: CASRDSDSYEQYF. The CDR3 nucleotides read TGTGCCAGTAGGGATTCGGACTCCTACGAGCAGTACTTC. V gene TRBV19 combines with J gene TRBJ2-7; D not certain. The CDR3 has 13 residues. In germline, CDR1 is LNHDA, CDR2 SQIVND (reference sequence). Trimming pared 6 bases from V and 0 bases from J, leaving 9 bases between. Complete variable domain (other parts from reference TRBV19 and TRBJ2-7): DGGITQSPKYLFRKEGQNVTLSCEQNLNHDAMYWYRQDPGQGLRLIYYSQIVNDFQKGDIAEGYSVSREKKESFPLTVTSAQKNPTAFYLCASRDSDSYEQYFGPGTRLTVT.

The CDR3 DNA sequence: TGTGCCAGCAGCCAAGACAGGGTTAAGTACGAGCAGTACTTC. It translates to CASSQDRVKYEQYF. This chain uses TRBV13 with TRBJ2-7; 7 bases map to TRBD1. This CDR3 is built from 14 residues. V lost 5 bases to trimming and J lost 4 bases; unmatched junction nucleotides: 8. The V gene's germline CDR1 is PRHDT and CDR2 FYEKMQ (reference sequence).

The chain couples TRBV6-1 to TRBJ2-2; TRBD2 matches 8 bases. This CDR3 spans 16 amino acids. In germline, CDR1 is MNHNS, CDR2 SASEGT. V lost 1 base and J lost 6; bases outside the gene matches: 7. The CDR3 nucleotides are TGTGCCAGCAGTGAAGGCCCCGGGAGGGCAGCCGGGGAGCTGTTTTTT. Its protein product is CASSEGPGRAAGELFF.

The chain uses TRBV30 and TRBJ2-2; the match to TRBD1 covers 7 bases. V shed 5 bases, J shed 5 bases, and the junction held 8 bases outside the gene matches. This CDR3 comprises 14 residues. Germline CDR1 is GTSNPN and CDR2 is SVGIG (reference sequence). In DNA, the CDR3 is TGTGCCTGGGTCAGACAGGGAGAGACCGGGGAGCTGTTTTTT. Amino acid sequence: CAWVRQGETGELFF.

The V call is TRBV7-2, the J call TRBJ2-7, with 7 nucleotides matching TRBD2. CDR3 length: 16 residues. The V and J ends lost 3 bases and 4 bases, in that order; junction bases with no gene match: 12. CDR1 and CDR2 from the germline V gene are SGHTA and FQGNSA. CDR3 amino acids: CASSFVGPGGEYEQYF. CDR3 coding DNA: TGTGCCAGCAGCTTCGTTGGGCCGGGAGGTGAATACGAGCAGTACTTC.

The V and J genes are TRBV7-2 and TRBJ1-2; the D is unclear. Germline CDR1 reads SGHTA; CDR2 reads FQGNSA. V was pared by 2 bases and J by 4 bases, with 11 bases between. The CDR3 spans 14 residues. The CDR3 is CASSLNEASYGYTF. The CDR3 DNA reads TGTGCCAGCAGCTTAAACGAAGCCAGCTATGGCTACACCTTC.

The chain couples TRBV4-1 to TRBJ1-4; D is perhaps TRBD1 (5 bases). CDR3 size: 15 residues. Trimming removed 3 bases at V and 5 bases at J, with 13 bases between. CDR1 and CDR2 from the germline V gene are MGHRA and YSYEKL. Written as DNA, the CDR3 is TGCGCCAGCAGCCAGGCAGGGATGCTGAATGAAAAACTGTTTTTT. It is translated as CASSQAGMLNEKLFF.

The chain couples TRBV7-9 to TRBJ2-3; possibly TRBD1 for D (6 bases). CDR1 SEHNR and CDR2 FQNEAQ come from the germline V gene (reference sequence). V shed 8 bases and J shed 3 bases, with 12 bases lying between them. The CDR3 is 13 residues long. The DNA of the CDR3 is TGTGCCAGCGGGGGCAGGGGAACAGATACGCAGTATTTT. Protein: CASGGRGTDTQYF. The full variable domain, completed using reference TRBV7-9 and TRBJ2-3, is DTGVSQNPRHKITKRGQNVTFRCDPISEHNRLYWYRQTLGQGPEFLTYFQNEAQLEKSRLLSDRFSAERPKGSFSTLEIQRTEQGDSAMYLCASGGRGTDTQYFGPGTRLTVL.